These 18 T cell receptor beta chains originate from one sample sequenced in a study of T-cell memory formation after mild COVID-19. TCRdb re-derived calls from the 5' RACE reads in MiXCR, one entry per CDR3 protein. Of 350,000 to 500,000 distinct CDR3 sequences in the sample, roughly 18% were seen once. Sequencing was performed on PBMCs or a T cell subset sorted from them (not recorded which). The source is a young man who had mild COVID-19 (a few samples of this study predate the infection). Cell type and time point are not known.

The chain has TRBV4-1 and TRBJ2-3, with TRBD2 identical over 8 bases. J lost 4 bases, V lost 1 base, and 4 bases had no gene match. CDR1 MGHRA and CDR2 YSYEKL come from the germline V gene. The CDR3 loop spans 15 amino acids. The CDR3 spells CASSQAGGLADTQYF. The CDR3 nucleotides read TGCGCCAGCAGCCAAGCGGGGGGGCTCGCAGATACGCAGTATTTT.

The chain employs TRBV27 and TRBJ2-5; D could derive from TRBD1 or TRBD2 (5 bases each). The assigned J gene may be wrong: the sequence end matches TRBJ2-7 better. CDR1 is MNHEY and CDR2 is SMNVEV in the germline V gene (reference sequence). This CDR3 region has 16 residues. DNA of the CDR3: TGTGCCAGCAGTTTAAAGTCGGCAGGGAGCTCCTACGAGCAGTACTTC. Its translation: CASSLKSAGSSYEQYF.

This clonotype has more than one count but fewer than ten. The chain links TRBV4-3 to TRBJ2-5; D remains unclear. From germline, CDR1 is LGHNA and CDR2 YSLEER. V was clipped by 0 bases and J by 1 base, with 12 bases between them. CDR3 length: 16 amino acids. CDR3 DNA sequence: TGCGCCAGCAGCCAAGAATGGCATTCTACCCAAGAGACCCAGTACTTC. Protein product: CASSQEWHSTQETQYF.

This clonotype was picked up a small number of times. V and J are TRBV5-1 and TRBJ2-3; 10 nucleotides align to TRBD2. CDR3 length: 16 amino acids. Losses at the gene ends were 0 bases for V and 5 bases for J; bases not matched to a gene: 6. Germline assignment: CDR1 SGHRS and CDR2 YFSETQ. CDR3 sequence reads: CASSLEPSGGQDTQYF. CDR3 DNA sequence: TGCGCCAGCAGCTTGGAACCTAGCGGGGGACAAGATACGCAGTATTTT.

This clonotype was counted only a few times. This chain uses TRBV18 with TRBJ2-3; tentative D call: TRBD1 (5 bases). CDR1 is KGHSH, CDR2 LQKENI, per germline. The V and J ends lost 3 bases and 4 bases respectively, with 14 bases between them. The CDR3 totals 15 residues. In DNA, the CDR3 is TGTGCCAGCTCACCCCCTGCCAGGGCGCCAGATACGCAGTATTTT. This codes for CASSPPARAPDTQYF.

This clonotype was seen a few times. The V gene is TRBV7-3, the J gene TRBJ2-1; 10 bases are a match to TRBD1. This CDR3 has 17 amino acids. Unmatched junction bases numbered 12, after V lost 5 bases and J lost 5 bases. Germline CDR1 and CDR2: SGHTA and FQGTGA. This chain's CDR3 is CASSPYETGGADNEQFF. The CDR3 DNA follows: TGTGCCAGCAGCCCATACGAGACAGGGGGCGCAGACAATGAGCAGTTCTTC.

There are a few counts of this clonotype. The J gene is TRBJ2-7, the V gene TRBV7-2; D not certain. This CDR3 region has 14 residues. Germline V CDR1 and CDR2: SGHTA, FQGNSA. V was pared by 0 bases and J by 3 bases, with 9 bases between. CDR3 DNA sequence: TGTGCCAGCAGCTTAGCGCTGGCTGACTACGAGCAGTACTTC. Amino acids: CASSLALADYEQYF.

The table lists this clonotype with a count of one. V is TRBV15 and J is TRBJ1-4, with D unclear. The CDR3 sequence is 14 residues long. V dropped 0 bases and J dropped 3 bases, with 5 bases sitting between them. Germline CDR1 LNHNV, CDR2 YYDKDF (reference sequence). The CDR3 DNA reads as TGTGCCACCAGCAGAGACAAGGCTAATGAAAAACTGTTTTTT. This gives the protein CATSRDKANEKLFF. The variable domain in full, with the rest retrieved from reference TRBV15 and TRBJ1-4, is DAMVIQNPRYQVTQFGKPVTLSCSQTLNHNVMYWYQQKSSQAPKLLFHYYDKDFNNEADTPDNFQSRRPNTSFCFLDIRSPGLGDTAMYLCATSRDKANEKLFFGSGTQLSVL.

This clonotype showed up just a few times. The rearrangement links TRBV5-1 to TRBJ2-5; D is perhaps TRBD2 (7 bases). The CDR3 is 15 residues long. Germline V gene lookup returns CDR1 SGHRS and CDR2 YFSETQ. Trimming removed 4 bases from V and 0 bases from J, with 13 bases in between. The CDR3: CASSPGGLYQETQYF. The CDR3, as DNA: TGCGCCAGCAGCCCCGGGGGGCTGTACCAAGAGACCCAGTACTTC.

J is TRBJ2-5 and V is TRBV6-2 or TRBV6-3, with a possible D match to TRBD2 (6 bases). V lost 5 bases and J 5 bases, leaving 15 bases between the germline ends. Germline V gives CDR1 MNHEY, CDR2 SVGEGT. There are 14 residues in the CDR3. The CDR3 loop reads CASSLGTSVETQYF. The CDR3 DNA is TGTGCCAGCAGTCTGGGGACTTCTGTCGAGACCCAGTACTTC.

This clonotype was recorded only once. The rearrangement joins TRBV10-1 to TRBJ2-2; D is unclear. The germline V gene encodes CDR1 WNHNN and CDR2 SYGVQD (reference sequence). The ends were cut back, 9 bases at V and 5 bases at J, with 13 bases in the middle. This CDR3 is 13 amino acids long. In nucleotides, the CDR3 is TGCGCCAGTGAGATGCCCGGGACCGGGGAGCTGTTTTTT. This codes for CASEMPGTGELFF.

V usage is TRBV6-6 and J usage is TRBJ1-2; D is undetermined. The CDR3 runs 13 residues. The V and J ends lost 4 bases and 2 bases respectively, with 8 bases between them. Per germline, CDR1 MNHNY and CDR2 SVGAGI (reference sequence). Here the CDR3 DNA reads TGTGCCAGCAGTTCTTCAGGCAACTATGGCTACACCTTC. The encoded protein is CASSSSGNYGYTF.

The table lists this clonotype with a few counts. J is TRBJ2-4 and V is TRBV20-1; 11 bases fit TRBD2. Germline CDR1 DFQATT, CDR2 SNEGSKA (reference sequence). This CDR3 is 18 amino acids long. The trim removed 3 bases at V and 0 bases at J, leaving 10 bases unmatched. The CDR3: CSASKGTSGVLAKNIQYF. The CDR3 region has the DNA TGCAGTGCTAGCAAAGGGACTAGCGGAGTTCTAGCCAAAAACATTCAGTACTTC.

This sequence joins TRBV6-1 and TRBJ1-2; tentative D call: TRBD1 (6 bases). Trimming took off 6 bases at V and 9 bases at J, with 14 bases between the two ends. This CDR3 comprises 12 residues. CDR1 is MNHNS, CDR2 SASEGT, per germline. The CDR3 is CASSANRVRYTF. The CDR3 DNA reads TGTGCCAGCAGCGCTAACAGGGTTCGCTACACCTTC.

The table lists this clonotype with many counts. The gene calls are TRBV7-8 and TRBJ2-1; 7 bases line up with TRBD2. Germline CDR1 and CDR2: SGHVS and FQNEAQ. The CDR3 consists of 16 residues. V was pared by 0 bases and J by 6 bases, with 8 bases of the junction left unmatched. CDR3 bases: TGTGCCAGCAGCTTAGCGCACGGGGGGTCGGTCAATGAGCAGTTCTTC. Residues: CASSLAHGGSVNEQFF.

This clonotype was counted between two and nine times. The V and J genes are TRBV15 and TRBJ2-6; D uncertain. Trimming removed 8 bases from V and 0 bases from J, with 17 bases in between. Per germline, CDR1 LNHNV and CDR2 YYDKDF (reference sequence). The CDR3 runs to 17 residues. As DNA, the CDR3 is TGTGCCACCGGCCGCAGGAGACGGTTCTCTGGGGCCAACGTCCTGACTTTC. Protein sequence: CATGRRRRFSGANVLTF.

The chain has TRBV12-3 or TRBV12-4 and TRBJ2-1; 9 nucleotides match TRBD2. The V and J ends lost 8 bases and 6 bases, in that order; junction bases with no gene match: 11. This CDR3 spans 15 amino acids. The CDR3 loop is CASSFAGGPANEQFF. The CDR3 DNA reads as TGTGCCAGCTCTTTTGCGGGGGGGCCAGCCAATGAGCAGTTCTTC.

The rearrangement uses TRBV11-2 and TRBJ2-5; D is possibly TRBD1 (6 bases). The V gene's germline CDR1 is SGHAT and CDR2 FQNNGV. The CDR3 sequence is 16 residues long. The V end was cut by 1 base, the J end by 5 bases, with 17 bases between. DNA of the CDR3: TGTGCCAGCAGCTTAGTAGCGTGGGGGCCGGGGGAGACCCAGTACTTC. The encoded protein is CASSLVAWGPGETQYF.